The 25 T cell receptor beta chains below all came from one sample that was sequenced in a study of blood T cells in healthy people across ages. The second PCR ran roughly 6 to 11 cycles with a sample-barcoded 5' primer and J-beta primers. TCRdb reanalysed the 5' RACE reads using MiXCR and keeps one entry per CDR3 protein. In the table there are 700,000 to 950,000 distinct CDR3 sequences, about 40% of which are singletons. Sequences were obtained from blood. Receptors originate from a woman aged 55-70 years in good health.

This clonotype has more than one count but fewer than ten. CDR3 sequence (DNA): TGTGCCAGCAGGACCGCCGGGGCGGGGATGAACACTGAAGCTTTCTTT. The encoded protein is CASRTAGAGMNTEAFF. The chain uses TRBV6-5 and TRBJ1-1, with a possible D match to TRBD1 (5 bases). There are 16 residues in the CDR3. Germline values: CDR1 MNHEY, CDR2 SVGAGI. V was trimmed by 6 bases and J by 0 bases, leaving 17 bases between them.

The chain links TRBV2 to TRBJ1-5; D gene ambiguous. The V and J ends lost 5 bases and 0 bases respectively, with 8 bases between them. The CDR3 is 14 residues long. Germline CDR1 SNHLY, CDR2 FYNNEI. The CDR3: CASSKSNSNQPQHF. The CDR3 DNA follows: TGTGCCAGCAGTAAGTCGAATAGCAATCAGCCCCAGCATTTT.

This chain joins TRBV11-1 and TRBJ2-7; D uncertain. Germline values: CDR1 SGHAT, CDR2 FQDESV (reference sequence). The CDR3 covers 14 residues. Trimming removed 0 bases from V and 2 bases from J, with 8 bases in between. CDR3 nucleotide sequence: TGTGCCAGCAGCTTAGCAGCCAGCCCCTACGAGCAGTACTTC. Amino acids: CASSLAASPYEQYF.

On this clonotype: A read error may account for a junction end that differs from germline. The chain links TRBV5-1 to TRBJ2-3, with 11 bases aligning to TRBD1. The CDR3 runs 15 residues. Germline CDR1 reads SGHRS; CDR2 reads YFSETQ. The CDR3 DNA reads TGCGCTAGCAACTCCGGACAGGGGGCCACAGATACGCAGTATTTT. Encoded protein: CASNSGQGATDTQYF. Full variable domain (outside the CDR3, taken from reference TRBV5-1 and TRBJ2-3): KAGVTQTPRYLIKTRGQQVTLSCSPISGHRSVSWYQQTPGQGLQFLFEYFSETQRNKGNFPGRFSGRQFSNSRSEMNVSTLELGDSALYLCASNSGQGATDTQYFGPGTRLTVL.

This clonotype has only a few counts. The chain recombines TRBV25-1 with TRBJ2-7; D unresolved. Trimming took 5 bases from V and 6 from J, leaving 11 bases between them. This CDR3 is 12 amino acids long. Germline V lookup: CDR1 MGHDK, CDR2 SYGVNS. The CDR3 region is CASSRTNCEQYF. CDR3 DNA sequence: TGTGCCAGCAGTCGGACCAACTGCGAGCAGTACTTC.

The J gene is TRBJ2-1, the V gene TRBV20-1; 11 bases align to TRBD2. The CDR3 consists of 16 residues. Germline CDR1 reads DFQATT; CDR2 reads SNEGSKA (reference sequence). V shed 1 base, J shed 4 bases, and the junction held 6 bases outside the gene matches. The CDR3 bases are TGCAGTGCTAGAGGGGGCCTAGCGGGAGGATACAATGAGCAGTTCTTC. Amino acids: CSARGGLAGGYNEQFF.

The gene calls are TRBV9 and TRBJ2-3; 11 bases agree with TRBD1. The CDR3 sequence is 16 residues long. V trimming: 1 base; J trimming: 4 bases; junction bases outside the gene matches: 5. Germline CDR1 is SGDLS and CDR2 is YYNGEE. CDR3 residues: CASSVQDRGRSDTQYF. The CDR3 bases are TGTGCCAGCAGCGTACAGGACAGGGGGCGGTCAGATACGCAGTATTTT.

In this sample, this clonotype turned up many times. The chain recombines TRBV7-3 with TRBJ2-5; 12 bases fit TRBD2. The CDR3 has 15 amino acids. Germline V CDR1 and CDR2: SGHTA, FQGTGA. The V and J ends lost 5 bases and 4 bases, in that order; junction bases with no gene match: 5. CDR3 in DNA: TGTGCCAGCAGCCCATCTAGCGGGGGGGTAGAGACCCAGTACTTC. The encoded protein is CASSPSSGGVETQYF. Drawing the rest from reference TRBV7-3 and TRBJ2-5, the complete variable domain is GAGVSQTPSNKVTEKGKYVELRCDPISGHTALYWYRQSLGQGPEFLIYFQGTGAADDSGLPNDRFFAVRPEGSVSTLKIQRTERGDSAVYLCASSPSSGGVETQYFGPGTRLLVL.

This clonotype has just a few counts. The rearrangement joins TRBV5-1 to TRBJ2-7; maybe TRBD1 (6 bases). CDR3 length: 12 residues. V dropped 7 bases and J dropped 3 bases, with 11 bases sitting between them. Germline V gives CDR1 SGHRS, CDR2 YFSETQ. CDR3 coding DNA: TGCGCCAGCGCTTCAGGGGTCTACGAGCAGTACTTC. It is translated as CASASGVYEQYF.

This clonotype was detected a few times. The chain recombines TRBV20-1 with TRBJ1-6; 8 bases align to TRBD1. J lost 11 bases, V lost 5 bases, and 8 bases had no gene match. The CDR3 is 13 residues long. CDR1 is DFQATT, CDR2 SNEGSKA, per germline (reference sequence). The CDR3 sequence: CSASTGVLTPLHF. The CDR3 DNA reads TGCAGTGCTTCGACAGGGGTTCTAACACCCCTCCACTTT.

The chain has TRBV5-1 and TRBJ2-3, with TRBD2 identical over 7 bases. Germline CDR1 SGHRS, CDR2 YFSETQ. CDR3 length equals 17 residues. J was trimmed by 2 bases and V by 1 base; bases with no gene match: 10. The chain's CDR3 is CASSLILGGADTDTQYF. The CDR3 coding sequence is TGCGCCAGCAGCTTGATCTTGGGAGGGGCGGACACAGATACGCAGTATTTT.

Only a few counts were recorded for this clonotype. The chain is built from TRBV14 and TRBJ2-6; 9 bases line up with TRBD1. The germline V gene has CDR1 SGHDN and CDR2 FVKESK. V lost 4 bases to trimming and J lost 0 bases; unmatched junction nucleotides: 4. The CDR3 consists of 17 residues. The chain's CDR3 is CASSLRTGVSGANVLTF. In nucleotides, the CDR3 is TGTGCCAGCAGCCTCCGGACAGGGGTCTCTGGGGCCAACGTCCTGACTTTC.

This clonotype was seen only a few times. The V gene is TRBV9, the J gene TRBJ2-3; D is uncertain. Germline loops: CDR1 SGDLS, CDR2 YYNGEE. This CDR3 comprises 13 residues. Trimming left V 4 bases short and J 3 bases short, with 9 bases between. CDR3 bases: TGTGCCAGCAGCCCGACTCCGACAGATACGCAGTATTTT. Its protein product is CASSPTPTDTQYF.

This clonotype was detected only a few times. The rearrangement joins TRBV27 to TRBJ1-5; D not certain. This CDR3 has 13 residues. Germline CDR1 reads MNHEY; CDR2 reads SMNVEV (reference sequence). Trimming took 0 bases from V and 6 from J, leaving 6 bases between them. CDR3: CASSLSSSQPQHF. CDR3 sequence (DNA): TGTGCCAGCAGTTTATCGAGTTCTCAGCCCCAGCATTTT.

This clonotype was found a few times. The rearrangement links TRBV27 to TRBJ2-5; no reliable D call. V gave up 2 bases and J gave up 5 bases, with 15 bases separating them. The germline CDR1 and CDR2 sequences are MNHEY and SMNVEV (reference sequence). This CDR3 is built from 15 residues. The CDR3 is CASSLAPDLPETQYF. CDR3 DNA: TGTGCCAGCAGTTTAGCTCCGGACCTTCCGGAGACCCAGTACTTC.

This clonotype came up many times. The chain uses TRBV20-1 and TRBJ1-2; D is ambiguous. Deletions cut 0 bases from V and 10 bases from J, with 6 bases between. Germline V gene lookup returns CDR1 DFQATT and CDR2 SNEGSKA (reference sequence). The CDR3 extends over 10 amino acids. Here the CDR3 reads CSARDLPYTF. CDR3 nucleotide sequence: TGCAGTGCTAGAGACCTCCCCTACACCTTC.

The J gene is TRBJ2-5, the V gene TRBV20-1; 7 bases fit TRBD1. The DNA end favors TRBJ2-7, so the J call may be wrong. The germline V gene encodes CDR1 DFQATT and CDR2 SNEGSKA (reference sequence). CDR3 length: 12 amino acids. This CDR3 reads CSAGQDHYEQYF. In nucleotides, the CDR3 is TGCAGTGCTGGACAGGACCATTACGAGCAGTACTTC.

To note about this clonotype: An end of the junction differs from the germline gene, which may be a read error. CDR3 loop: CAGSQELAGHNEQFF. Here the CDR3 DNA reads TGTGCCGGCAGCCAAGAACTAGCGGGGCACAATGAGCAGTTCTTC. The J gene is TRBJ2-1, the V gene TRBV4-2; TRBD2 matches 10 bases. The CDR3 consists of 15 residues. Germline V CDR1 and CDR2: LGHNA, YNFKEQ.

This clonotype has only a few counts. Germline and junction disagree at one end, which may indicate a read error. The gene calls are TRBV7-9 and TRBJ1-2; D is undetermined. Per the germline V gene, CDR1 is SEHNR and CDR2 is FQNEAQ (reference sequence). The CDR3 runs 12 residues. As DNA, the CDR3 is TGTGCCAGCAGTTTAGGTAGGGCCGCCTACACCTTC. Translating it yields CASSLGRAAYTF. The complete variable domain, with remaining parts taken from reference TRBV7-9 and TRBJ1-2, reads DTGVSQNPRHKITKRGQNVTFRCDPISEHNRLYWYRQTLGQGPEFLTYFQNEAQLEKSRLLSDRFSAERPKGSFSTLEIQRTEQGDSAMYLCASSLGRAAYTFGSGTRLTVV.

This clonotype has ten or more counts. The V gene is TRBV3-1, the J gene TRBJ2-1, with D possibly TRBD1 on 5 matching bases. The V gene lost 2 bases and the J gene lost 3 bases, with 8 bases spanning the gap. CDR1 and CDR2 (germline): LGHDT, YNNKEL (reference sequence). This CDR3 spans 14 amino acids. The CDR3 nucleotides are TGTGCCAGCAGCCAACGGCAGGGCTACAATGAGCAGTTCTTC. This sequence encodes CASSQRQGYNEQFF.

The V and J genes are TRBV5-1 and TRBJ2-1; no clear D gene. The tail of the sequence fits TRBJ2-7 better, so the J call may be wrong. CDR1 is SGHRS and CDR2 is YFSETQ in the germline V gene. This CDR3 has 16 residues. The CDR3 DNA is TGCGCCAGCAGCTTGGCCGAAGGGCCCTCCTACAATGAGCAGTACTTC. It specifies CASSLAEGPSYNEQYF.

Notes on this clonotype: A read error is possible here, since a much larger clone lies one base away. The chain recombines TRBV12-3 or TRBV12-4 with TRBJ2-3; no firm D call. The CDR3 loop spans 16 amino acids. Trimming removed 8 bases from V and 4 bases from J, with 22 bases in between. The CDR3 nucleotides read TGTGCCAGCGGTACCATGGGCCGGGCCAAGTCAGATACGCAGTATTTT. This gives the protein CASGTMGRAKSDTQYF.

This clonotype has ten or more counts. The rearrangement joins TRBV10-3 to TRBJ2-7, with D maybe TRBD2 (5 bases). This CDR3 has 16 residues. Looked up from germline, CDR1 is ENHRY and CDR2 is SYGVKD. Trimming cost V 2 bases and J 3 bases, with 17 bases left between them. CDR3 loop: CAISEAEYRGLYEQYF. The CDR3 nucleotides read TGTGCCATCAGTGAGGCAGAATATAGAGGGCTCTACGAGCAGTACTTC.

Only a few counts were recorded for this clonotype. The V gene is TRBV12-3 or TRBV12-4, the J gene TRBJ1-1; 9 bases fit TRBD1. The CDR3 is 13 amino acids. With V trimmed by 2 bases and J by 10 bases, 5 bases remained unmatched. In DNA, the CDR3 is TGTGCCAGCAGTTTAAGGGACAGGGAAGGAGCTTTCTTT. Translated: CASSLRDREGAFF.

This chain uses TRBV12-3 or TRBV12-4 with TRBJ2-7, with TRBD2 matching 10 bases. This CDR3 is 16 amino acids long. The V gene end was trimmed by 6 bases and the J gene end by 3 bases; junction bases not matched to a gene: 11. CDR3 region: CASRTSLAGDSYEQYF. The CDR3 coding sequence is TGTGCCAGCAGGACTTCCCTAGCGGGAGACAGCTACGAGCAGTACTTC.